This TCR beta chain was observed in a study of OX40 agonist ivuxolimab in advanced cancers. On the study more broadly: Ivuxolimab, an antibody that agonizes OX40 (CD134), was administered to the patients. Partial response was recorded in three patients: one hepatocellular carcinoma and two cutaneous melanoma cases. Whole-study findings and limits: Also present in some nonresponders was a low level of normalized T-cell clonal expansion. Still undetermined is the antigen specificity of the expanded peripheral T cells.

Germline CDR1 and CDR2: MNHNS and SASEGT. This CDR3 contains 13 residues. Deletions cut 1 base from V and 9 bases from J, with 9 bases between. A note on this clone: As yet, its antigen is unknown.

Generated by immunoSEQ multiplex PCR, the TCRdb table keeps only in-frame clones and is missing some. The table shows tens of thousands of clones, with over 90% occurring only once. V usage is TRBV6-1 and J usage is TRBJ2-2, with TRBD2 as a possible D gene (5 bases). The TCR was taken from an adult with an advanced solid tumor such as melanoma, head and neck, liver or kidney cancer. The sample in question was CD4+ or CD8+ T cells sorted from blood, obtained in a trial of the OX40 agonist ivuxolimab. For the CDR3, the DNA is TGTGCCAGCAGTGAAGTGCGGGCGTGGGAGCTGTTTTTT. It codes for CASSEVRAWELFF.